This record covers a single TCR beta chain. Its antigen remains unknown. This record comes from a study of T cell responses to AZD1222 COVID-19 vaccine. Study-level points and caveats: Among spike-specific TCRs, nearly half reportedly target unmutated variant regions. Spike regions recognized by vaccine-associated CD4 TCRs spanned the protein, led by 160-218 and 743-854.

Profiling relied on immunoSEQ multiplex PCR, and the TCRdb table lists in-frame clones only, not all of them. The data show under 200,000 clones, with just over 90% seen just once and approximately 1.5% held by the top ten. The length of the CDR3 is 15 residues. The trim removed 1 base at V and 8 bases at J, leaving 3 bases unmatched. From germline, CDR1 is LGHDT and CDR2 YNNKEL (reference sequence). The specimen was peripheral blood, collected on day 0 of AZD1222 vaccination. The V and J genes are TRBV3-1 (or the pseudogene TRBV3-2) and TRBJ1-6, with 9 bases matching TRBD1. This clonotype originated in an adult in good health. The CDR3 DNA reads TGTGCCAGCAGCCAAGCCGGGACAGGGCATTCACCCCTCCACTTT. It yields the protein CASSQAGTGHSPLHF.